This entry concerns a single T cell receptor beta chain. V was pared by 6 bases and J by 3 bases, with 11 bases between. Germline values: CDR1 KGHSH, CDR2 LQKENI. The CDR3 loop spans 13 amino acids. Libraries were prepared by immunoSEQ multiplex PCR; TCRdb keeps only in-frame clonotypes and omits some of them. The sample contains about 140,000 clones, more than 65% of which appear only once. This sample is drawn from a study of blood T cell repertoires in COVID-19. Sequences were obtained from peripheral blood. The gene calls are TRBV18 and TRBJ1-1; D is unresolved. The source is a man aged 55-75 years with active or convalescent COVID-19. The CDR3 sequence: CASSYQEDTEAFF. In DNA form, the CDR3 reads TGTGCCAGCTCGTATCAGGAGGACACTGAAGCTTTCTTT.